Sequencing of this TCR beta chain was carried out in a study of T cells in Graves' hyperthyroidism and ophthalmopathy. RNA transcripts yielded amplified TCR beta CDR3 regions. HTBI primers were the set used in a first-round RT-PCR of the TCR CDR3. TCRdb redid the calling of the multiplex PCR reads with MiXCR, one entry per CDR3 protein. The table includes about 720,000 distinct CDR3 sequences, less than 20% detected once. V lost 4 bases and J 2 bases, leaving 18 bases between the germline ends. This CDR3 is built from 16 residues. The germline CDR1 and CDR2 sequences are MDHEN and SYDVKM. This sequence originates from a young man with Graves' hyperthyroidism. The sequencing sample was made of blood. J is TRBJ2-7 and V is TRBV28, with D possibly TRBD1 on 6 matching bases. The CDR3, as DNA: TGTGCCAGCAGTTACGGTGCCCCGGGACAAACCTACGAGCAGTACTTC. Amino acids: CASSYGAPGQTYEQYF.